These 29 T cell receptor beta chains share one sample of origin, sequenced in a study of identical twins. TCRdb reprocessed the 5' RACE reads with MiXCR, giving one entry per CDR3 protein. The repertoire holds under 900,000 distinct CDR3 sequences, with roughly an eighth as singletons. In addition, the sample was reused for a study of yellow fever vaccine responses in identical twins.

What was sequenced was PBMCs. The source is a woman between 18 and 29 years old in good health.

This clonotype showed up just a few times. V usage is TRBV12-3 or TRBV12-4 and J usage is TRBJ2-3; D uncertain. The CDR3 has 14 amino acids. V gave up 9 bases and J gave up 2 bases, with 15 bases separating them. The CDR3 spells CASVYKLNTDTQYF. The CDR3 coding sequence is TGTGCCAGTGTCTATAAGTTAAACACAGATACGCAGTATTTT.

This clonotype was picked up many times. The chain has TRBV5-1 and TRBJ2-1; 8 positions match TRBD1. The V and J ends lost 0 bases and 4 bases, in that order; junction bases with no gene match: 3. CDR1 and CDR2 from the germline V gene are SGHRS and YFSETQ. CDR3 length: 15 residues. The CDR3 sequence is CASSLVGTGYNEQFF. The CDR3 coding sequence is TGCGCCAGCAGCTTGGTCGGGACAGGTTACAATGAGCAGTTCTTC.

This clonotype was counted a few times. The rearrangement joins TRBV12-3 or TRBV12-4 to TRBJ2-5; 11 bases map to TRBD2. This CDR3 is 17 amino acids long. Losses at the gene ends were 5 bases for V and 1 base for J; bases not matched to a gene: 9. The CDR3 reads CASSPGTSGDVQETQYF. The DNA for the CDR3 is TGTGCCAGCAGTCCCGGGACTAGCGGAGACGTCCAAGAGACCCAGTACTTC.

This clonotype was counted a few times. The CDR3 region is CASKFGDIQFSYEQYV. As DNA, the CDR3 is TGTGCCAGCAAATTTGGGGACATCCAGTTCTCCTACGAGCAGTACGTC. The genes are TRBV9 and TRBJ2-7, with TRBD1 as a possible D gene (6 bases). Germline V lookup: CDR1 SGDLS, CDR2 YYNGEE. With 6 bases removed from V and 0 bases from J, the gap between germline ends came to 19 bases. The CDR3 has 16 residues.

The J gene is TRBJ1-2, the V gene TRBV20-1, with D possibly being TRBD1 (5 bases). The CDR3 contains 12 residues. V lost 5 bases and J 6 bases, leaving 13 bases between the germline ends. Per the germline V gene, CDR1 is DFQATT and CDR2 is SNEGSKA (reference sequence). CDR3 coding DNA: TGCAGTGCTCTAAGGGGTACCCATGGCTACACCTTC. Protein: CSALRGTHGYTF.

The chain carries TRBV20-1 and TRBJ1-1; D ambiguous. The CDR3 is 15 amino acids. Germline V CDR1 and CDR2: DFQATT, SNEGSKA (reference sequence). V was trimmed by 2 bases and J by 0 bases, leaving 13 bases between them. CDR3 bases: TGCAGTGCTAGATTCTATAGGAATATGAACACTGAAGCTTTCTTT. Translating gives CSARFYRNMNTEAFF.

This clonotype was counted many times. This chain connects TRBV20-1 to TRBJ2-1; no firm D call. V lost 2 bases to trimming and J lost 0 bases, with 11 bases between them. The germline V gene encodes CDR1 DFQATT and CDR2 SNEGSKA (reference sequence). The CDR3 is 15 residues long. The CDR3 loop is CSARSREYSYNEQFF. Written as DNA, the CDR3 is TGCAGTGCTAGATCCAGAGAGTACTCCTACAATGAGCAGTTCTTC.

The CDR3 DNA is TGTGCCACCAGTGCCCCCAGCGGCCGGGGATACGAGCAGTACTTC. Encoded protein: CATSAPSGRGYEQYF. This chain uses TRBV24-1 with TRBJ2-7; tentative D call: TRBD2 (5 bases). Germline lookup yields CDR1 KGHDR and CDR2 SFDVKD. This CDR3 is 15 amino acids long. The germline V and J ends were trimmed by 5 bases and 4 bases, with 17 bases remaining between them.

CDR3 sequence: CASSEQVRYNSPLHF. The CDR3 region has the DNA TGTGCCAGCAGTGAGCAGGTTCGCTATAATTCACCCCTCCACTTT. This chain joins TRBV6-1 and TRBJ1-6; D unclear. V lost 3 bases, J lost 3 bases, and 9 bases lay in between. The V gene's germline CDR1 is MNHNS and CDR2 SASEGT. The CDR3 is 15 residues long.

V gene TRBV7-9 combines with J gene TRBJ1-5; D is unclear. Trimming left V 5 bases short and J 0 bases short, with 14 bases between. The germline V gene encodes CDR1 SEHNR and CDR2 FQNEAQ (reference sequence). There are 16 residues in the CDR3. This CDR3 is CASSPYWSDSNQPQHF. The CDR3 DNA is TGTGCCAGCAGCCCCTACTGGAGTGATAGCAATCAGCCCCAGCATTTT.

This clonotype has only one observation. This chain joins TRBV2 and TRBJ2-7; the match to TRBD1 covers 7 bases. The CDR3 totals 15 residues. The germline gives CDR1 SNHLY, CDR2 FYNNEI. V dropped 1 base and J dropped 6; count of bases not matched to a gene: 9. The CDR3 is CASSEEQGIIGEQYF. Written as DNA, the CDR3 is TGTGCCAGCAGTGAAGAACAGGGGATTATTGGCGAGCAGTACTTC.

This clonotype was observed a few times. The rearrangement uses TRBV2 and TRBJ2-1; 7 bases fit TRBD2. Trimming cost V 8 bases and J 0 bases; bases outside gene matches: 10. The germline gives CDR1 SNHLY, CDR2 FYNNEI. This CDR3 is 16 amino acids long. The CDR3 region is CASLKRGESSYNEQFF. CDR3 nucleotide sequence: TGTGCCAGCCTTAAGCGGGGTGAGAGCTCCTACAATGAGCAGTTCTTC.

Details on this clonotype: Relative to the germline gene, one junction end is altered; a read error may explain this. This chain joins TRBV7-9 and TRBJ1-2; D gene ambiguous. CDR1 is SEHNR and CDR2 is FQNEAQ in the germline V gene (reference sequence). The CDR3 is 14 amino acids. Here the CDR3 DNA reads TGTGCCTGCAGCCCAAGGGCCACAAGCAGTGGCTACACCTTC. Translation gives CACSPRATSSGYTF.

This clonotype was detected many times. CDR3 sequence (DNA): TGTGCCAGCAGCTATAGAAACACCATATATTTT. This sequence encodes CASSYRNTIYF. This chain joins TRBV12-3 or TRBV12-4 and TRBJ1-3; D gene uncertain. The CDR3 sequence is 11 residues long. Trimming stripped 6 bases from V and 5 bases from J, with 5 bases between.

A few counts support this clonotype. This chain connects TRBV19 to TRBJ2-3; no firm D call. The CDR3 covers 14 residues. In germline, CDR1 is LNHDA, CDR2 SQIVND (reference sequence). Trimming stripped 7 bases from V and 8 bases from J, with 19 bases between. The CDR3 bases are TGTGCCAGTACCATTGATGTTGGTACGGGTACGCAGTATTTT. Translated, it gives CASTIDVGTGTQYF. Combining the CDR3 with reference TRBV19 and TRBJ2-3 gives the whole variable domain DGGITQSPKYLFRKEGQNVTLSCEQNLNHDAMYWYRQDPGQGLRLIYYSQIVNDFQKGDIAEGYSVSREKKESFPLTVTSAQKNPTAFYLCASTIDVGTGTQYFGPGTRLTVL.

This clonotype showed up many times. The chain uses TRBV7-9 and TRBJ1-1; tentatively, D is TRBD1 (5 bases). The germline CDR1 and CDR2 sequences are SEHNR and FQNEAQ (reference sequence). The CDR3 has 15 amino acids. The V end lost 4 bases, the J end lost 1 base, and 13 bases lay between the germline ends. CDR3 coding DNA: TGTGCCAGCAGCTCCCGGGGGTTTGCGAACACTGAAGCTTTCTTT. It is translated as CASSSRGFANTEAFF.

The CDR3 DNA follows: TGCGCCAGCAGCCAAAGGTCCAGGGGTTCGGGTGAGACCCAGTACTTC. Encoded protein: CASSQRSRGSGETQYF. The chain carries TRBV4-1 and TRBJ2-5, with D tentatively TRBD1 (6 bases). The germline gives CDR1 MGHRA, CDR2 YSYEKL. Trimming left V 2 bases short and J 5 bases short, with 18 bases between. The length of the CDR3 is 16 residues.

This clonotype was counted between two and nine times. The chain uses TRBV2 and TRBJ1-2; D possibly corresponds to TRBD1 (5 bases). CDR3 size: 14 residues. With 1 base removed from V and 3 bases from J, the gap between germline ends came to 9 bases. The germline V gene has CDR1 SNHLY and CDR2 FYNNEI. CDR3 in DNA: TGTGCCAGCAGTGAAGTGGGCAGGGACTATGGCTACACCTTC. The encoded protein is CASSEVGRDYGYTF.

This clonotype has a handful of counts. This rearrangement joins TRBV4-1 to TRBJ1-1; D unclear. This CDR3 comprises 14 residues. CDR1 and CDR2 from the germline V gene are MGHRA and YSYEKL. V lost 3 bases and J lost 0, with 8 bases in between. The CDR3 spells CASSHDDLNTEAFF. DNA of the CDR3: TGCGCCAGCAGCCATGATGATCTGAACACTGAAGCTTTCTTT.

This clonotype was picked up a small number of times. The chain joins TRBV20-1 to TRBJ1-5; 7 nucleotides match TRBD1. V lost 1 base, J lost 6 bases, and 9 bases stayed unmatched. The CDR3 has 15 amino acids. The germline CDR1 and CDR2 sequences are DFQATT and SNEGSKA (reference sequence). DNA of the CDR3: TGCAGTGCTAGAGGGGGAGACAGGGAGAGTCAGCCCCAGCATTTT. Amino acids: CSARGGDRESQPQHF.

This clonotype was seen a handful of times. The genes are TRBV4-2 and TRBJ2-2; 8 nucleotides align to TRBD2. J gave up 4 bases and V 1 base, and 11 bases lay outside the gene matches. The length of the CDR3 is 18 residues. Germline CDR1 and CDR2: LGHNA and YNFKEQ. The CDR3 loop reads CASSQGIAGIDPTGELFF. For the CDR3, the DNA is TGTGCCAGCAGCCAAGGGATAGCGGGAATAGATCCCACCGGGGAGCTGTTTTTT.

The chain employs TRBV12-3 or TRBV12-4 and TRBJ2-1, with TRBD1 matching over 10 bases. V was clipped by 7 bases and J by 7 bases; unmatched bases: 10. The length of the CDR3 is 15 residues. The CDR3 coding sequence is TGTGCCAGCATGCTTCGACAGGGGGCGAAAAATGAGCAGTTCTTC. Its protein product is CASMLRQGAKNEQFF.

The chain carries TRBV5-1 and TRBJ1-1, with D possibly being TRBD1 (5 bases). The CDR3 extends over 13 amino acids. Germline loops: CDR1 SGHRS, CDR2 YFSETQ. Trimming took off 4 bases at V and 6 bases at J, with 13 bases between the two ends. In DNA, the CDR3 is TGCGCCAGCAGCCGGACACTAAGGTCTGAAGCTTTCTTT. Its protein product is CASSRTLRSEAFF.

This clonotype was observed a handful of times. The chain joins TRBV3-1 to TRBJ1-1; a weak D match, TRBD1 (5 bases). The germline CDR1 and CDR2 sequences are LGHDT and YNNKEL (reference sequence). With 2 bases removed from V and 4 bases from J, the gap between germline ends came to 14 bases. The length of the CDR3 is 15 residues. In DNA, the CDR3 is TGTGCCAGCAGCCAATCGGACACCCCGAGCACTGAAGCTTTCTTT. This translates into CASSQSDTPSTEAFF.

Only a few counts were recorded for this clonotype. V is TRBV11-2 and J is TRBJ2-1; D gene ambiguous. V was trimmed by 3 bases and J by 13 bases, leaving 13 bases between them. Per the germline V gene, CDR1 is SGHAT and CDR2 is FQNNGV. This CDR3 region has 12 residues. The CDR3 region has the DNA TGTGCCAGCAGCTTTCCGTCTCTCGATCAGTTCTTC. Translating it yields CASSFPSLDQFF.

This chain joins TRBV7-9 and TRBJ2-7; 10 bases agree with TRBD2. Germline V CDR1 and CDR2: SEHNR, FQNEAQ (reference sequence). The CDR3 sequence is 15 residues long. Trimming removed 3 bases from V and 4 bases from J; junction bases left unmatched: 6. CDR3 nucleotides: TGTGCCAGCAGCTTTCCCGGGACTAGCGATTACGAGCAGTACTTC. Translation gives CASSFPGTSDYEQYF. Combining the CDR3 with reference TRBV7-9 and TRBJ2-7 gives the whole variable domain DTGVSQNPRHKITKRGQNVTFRCDPISEHNRLYWYRQTLGQGPEFLTYFQNEAQLEKSRLLSDRFSAERPKGSFSTLEIQRTEQGDSAMYLCASSFPGTSDYEQYFGPGTRLTVT.

This chain joins TRBV14 and TRBJ2-1; possibly TRBD2 for D (6 bases). The CDR3 totals 13 residues. Trimming pared 8 bases from V and 7 bases from J, leaving 15 bases between. Per germline, CDR1 SGHDN and CDR2 FVKESK. CDR3 nucleotide sequence: TGTGCCAGCCGGATAAGTGGGGGGAATGAGCAGTTCTTC. It translates to CASRISGGNEQFF.

This clonotype was seen a handful of times. The chain uses TRBV24-1 and TRBJ2-7, with TRBD1 as a possible D gene (6 bases). V gave up 1 base and J gave up 9 bases, with 12 bases separating them. The CDR3 runs 13 residues. Looked up from germline, CDR1 is KGHDR and CDR2 is SFDVKD. The CDR3 reads CATSDFQGFRQYF. DNA of the CDR3: TGTGCCACCAGTGATTTCCAGGGGTTTCGGCAGTACTTC.

In its sample, this clonotype was seen a few times. The V call is TRBV29-1, the J call TRBJ2-2; the match to TRBD1 covers 10 bases. V dropped 3 bases and J dropped 4; count of bases not matched to a gene: 8. This CDR3 is built from 16 residues. Germline V CDR1 and CDR2: SQVTM, ANQGSEA. This CDR3 reads CSVDTGGDRGTGELFF. CDR3 bases: TGCAGCGTTGACACAGGGGGGGACAGGGGCACCGGGGAGCTGTTTTTT.